This entry features one T cell receptor (beta chain) sequence. Antigen: not known. The authors extracted at least 5.5 micrograms of total RNA per sample. This record belongs to a study of blood T cells in healthy people across ages. A second PCR, run for about 7 to 11 cycles, used a sample-barcoded 5' primer plus a J-beta primer mix. TCRdb itself ran the 5' RACE reads through MiXCR, one entry per CDR3 protein. The table includes about 730,000 distinct CDR3 sequences, roughly 43% detected once. This CDR3 has 17 residues. Trimming took 3 bases from V and 0 from J, leaving 15 bases between them. The study, taken as a whole, reports: For the donors, CMV status was unknown and possibly confounded expanded clonotype changes.

The V and J genes are TRBV12-3 or TRBV12-4 and TRBJ1-5; weak D call: TRBD1 (5 bases). The sample consisted of blood. The receptor was isolated from a woman aged 60-70 years in good health. The CDR3 loop is CASSFPRGRNSNQPQHF. As DNA, the CDR3 is TGTGCCAGCAGTTTTCCCCGGGGACGTAATAGCAATCAGCCCCAGCATTTT.